The T cell receptor beta chain described here comes from a study of blood T cell repertoires in COVID-19. Study-wide context: Collection of acute and convalescent COVID-19 samples took place in the United States, Italy and Spain. The cDNA or gDNA used as material had been derived from T cells, B-cell-depleted T cells, or PBMCs.

The J segment lost 2 bases and the V segment lost 1 base, leaving 15 bases of the junction unmatched. This CDR3 spans 19 amino acids. Germline-derived CDR1 and CDR2 are SGHVS and FNYEAQ. In the study's own analysis: Amplification from reference gene primers served as the basis for estimated nucleated cell counts. Here immunoSEQ multiplex PCR was the method, and the copy in TCRdb shows in-frame clones only, minus some. V and J calls and clone size follow that table, whereas D and trimming were derived from the DNA. Of about 410,000 clones listed, roughly 85% are singletons. This receptor was taken from a woman aged 25 to 39 with active or convalescent COVID-19. The sequencing sample was made of peripheral blood. The chain employs TRBV7-6 and TRBJ1-1; 8 positions agree with TRBD1. The CDR3 region has the DNA TGTGCCAGCAGCTTAGGTCTTGGCCGGGACAGGTCAACAAACACTGAAGCTTTCTTT. Its protein product is CASSLGLGRDRSTNTEAFF.